This is a list of T cell receptor beta chains from one sample in a study of blood T cell repertoires in COVID-19. The data were produced by immunoSEQ multiplex PCR, yet TCRdb's version contains in-frame clones alone and is incomplete. The sample yields 150,000 to 200,000 clones, roughly 80% seen once. Input material: peripheral blood. These receptors originate from a woman aged 40 to 50 with COVID-19, enrolled during active disease. CDR3s include the opening cysteine and the closing phenylalanine or tryptophan. D genes are given only for firm matches. Only part of the rows carry a size: once, few, many, or a class if the clone is expanded.

cdr3_aa: CASSDHRGQYF
cdr3_nt: TGTGCCAGCAGTGATCACAGGGGTCAGTACTTC
j_call: TRBJ2-4
d_call: TRBD1
clone_size: -
v_call: TRBV6-1

cdr3_aa: CSVAAQGPGELFF
cdr3_nt: TGCAGCGTGGCGGCCCAGGGCCCCGGGGAGCTGTTTTTT
j_call: TRBJ2-2
d_call: -
clone_size: -
v_call: TRBV29-1

cdr3_aa: CASRGRGNYGYTF
cdr3_nt: TGTGCCAGCAGGGGCAGGGGAAACTATGGCTACACCTTC
j_call: TRBJ1-2
d_call: -
clone_size: -
v_call: TRBV5-6

cdr3_aa: CASSVEGVGGYTF
cdr3_nt: TGTGCCAGCAGCGTAGAAGGGGTAGGAGGCTACACCTTC
j_call: TRBJ1-2
d_call: -
clone_size: -
v_call: TRBV9

cdr3_aa: CASSLYPSYEQYF
cdr3_nt: TGCGCCAGCAGCTTGTACCCGAGCTACGAGCAGTACTTC
j_call: TRBJ2-7
d_call: -
clone_size: -
v_call: TRBV5-1

cdr3_aa: CASSPTVGQPQYF
cdr3_nt: TGTGCCAGCAGCCCGACTGTAGGACAACCGCAGTATTTT
j_call: TRBJ2-3
d_call: -
clone_size: -
v_call: TRBV7-2

cdr3_aa: CSVIWGGPTEAFF
cdr3_nt: TGCAGCGTCATTTGGGGGGGTCCCACTGAAGCTTTCTTT
j_call: TRBJ1-1
d_call: -
clone_size: -
v_call: TRBV29-1

cdr3_aa: CASSPSPLAGGYNEQFF
cdr3_nt: TGCGCCAGCAGCCCCTCACCTCTAGCGGGAGGGTACAATGAGCAGTTCTTC
j_call: TRBJ2-1
d_call: TRBD2
clone_size: medium-sized
v_call: TRBV5-1

cdr3_aa: CASSQEKGQGNTGELFF
cdr3_nt: TGTGCCAGCAGCCAAGAGAAAGGGCAGGGTAACACCGGGGAGCTGTTTTTT
j_call: TRBJ2-2
d_call: -
clone_size: few
v_call: TRBV4-2

cdr3_aa: CASSEEEGGGQFF
cdr3_nt: TGTGCCAGCAGTGAGGAGGAGGGAGGGGGGCAGTTCTTC
j_call: TRBJ2-1
d_call: -
clone_size: -
v_call: TRBV6-4

cdr3_aa: CASSSFFEQYF
cdr3_nt: TGTGCCAGCAGTTCATTTTTTGAGCAGTACTTC
j_call: TRBJ2-7
d_call: -
clone_size: -
v_call: TRBV6-5

cdr3_aa: CASSAHRGRRINEQYF
cdr3_nt: TGTGCCAGCAGCGCCCACAGGGGACGAAGGATCAACGAGCAGTACTTC
j_call: TRBJ2-7
d_call: TRBD1
clone_size: -
v_call: TRBV7-2

cdr3_aa: CASSYGGQGDYGYTF
cdr3_nt: TGTGCCAGCAGCTACGGCGGACAGGGAGACTATGGCTACACCTTC
j_call: TRBJ1-2
d_call: TRBD1
clone_size: -
v_call: TRBV5-4

cdr3_aa: CASSSNVAGQETQYF
cdr3_nt: TGTGCCAGCAGCTCGAACGTAGCGGGCCAAGAGACCCAGTACTTC
j_call: TRBJ2-5
d_call: TRBD2
clone_size: -
v_call: TRBV7-9

cdr3_aa: CASSSGGPNTEAFF
cdr3_nt: TGCGCCAGCAGCTCGGGGGGGCCCAACACTGAAGCTTTCTTT
j_call: TRBJ1-1
d_call: -
clone_size: -
v_call: TRBV5-1

cdr3_aa: CAITEDRGLEAFF
cdr3_nt: TGTGCCATCACCGAGGACAGGGGGCTAGAAGCTTTCTTT
j_call: TRBJ1-1
d_call: TRBD1
clone_size: -
v_call: TRBV10-3